The clone carrying this T cell receptor beta chain has ten or more counts. What it recognizes is unknown. At one end the junction does not follow the germline gene, possibly because of a read error. TCRdb independently ran MiXCR on the multiplex PCR reads; one entry per CDR3 protein. The sample has nearly 200,000 distinct CDR3 sequences; 25% to 40% are singletons. The CDR3 runs 15 residues. Per germline, CDR1 DFQATT and CDR2 SNEGSKA (reference sequence). Samples came from axillary lymph nodes draining the breast cancer. This record comes from a study of breast tumors, draining lymph nodes, adjacent tissues. Study results and limitations: Tumors had less TCR diversity than lymph nodes, more than nontumor tissue.

This clonotype was obtained from a female donor with breast cancer. Some clones in this sample may be carry-over from other donors' samples. Sequencing input: axillary lymph node tissue. V gene TRBV20-1 combines with J gene TRBJ2-3, with a weak D call TRBD2 (6 bases). The CDR3 sequence is CSASGSRKGTDAQYF. In DNA, the CDR3 is TGCAGTGCTAGCGGGAGCAGGAAGGGTACAGATGCGCAGTATTTT.